Sequencing of this T cell receptor beta chain was carried out in a study of T cell repertoires in cytomegalovirus infection. Overall study: TCR beta signatures that were public indicated CMV infection and matching HLA type. The study, taken as a whole, reports: In two of eight donors, the top clonotype was HLA-C-restricted CMV-specific. Frequencies of public TCR beta families were cumulated, and this identified carriers of CMV plus the relevant HLA.

CDR1 SGHTA and CDR2 FQGNSA come from the germline V gene. V was trimmed by 2 bases and J by 4 bases, leaving 15 bases between them. The CDR3 is 15 residues long. TCRdb reprocessed the reads with MiXCR, giving one entry per CDR3 protein. This sample has 350,000 to 550,000 distinct CDR3 sequences, with approximately 32% found just once. Worth noting for this clonotype: Antigen specificity is unknown. This may arise from a read error, as a much more abundant clone is one base away. The final CDR3 position lacks the conserved phenylalanine or tryptophan, pointing to a likely read error.

This TCR derives from a human donor in good health (CMV status not recorded). Some clones in this sample may be carry-over from other donors' samples. V usage is TRBV7-2 and J usage is TRBJ2-7, with D tentatively TRBD1 (6 bases). The material sequenced was PBMCs. The CDR3 bases are TGTGCCAGCAGCTTACTAGGGACACTAATTTACGAGCAGTACATC. This gives the protein CASSLLGTLIYEQYI.